The sequence of this TCR beta chain was determined in a study of circulating CD8 cells and anti-PD-1 response in melanoma. Study-wide points: Previously treated and treatment-naive patients were pooled together. Under 8% of TRB clonotypes were shared between subsets at M1. Most experiments lacked replicates.

Each library started from approximately 14 ng of total RNA using the QIAseq Immune Repertoire TCR panel. TCRdb recomputed calls from the reads with MiXCR, one row per CDR3 protein. Among roughly 490 distinct CDR3 sequences listed, roughly 6.9% were seen once. This clonotype qualifies as medium-sized. No antigen is known for it. Germline is not matched at one junction end, which may reflect a read error. From live CD3+CD8+TCRalphabeta+ cells, four PD-1 and/or TIGIT subsets were sorted. CDR1 is SNHLY and CDR2 is FYNNEI in the germline V gene. The CDR3 is made up of 15 amino acids. This material consisted of CD8+ T cells from PBMCs, taken at baseline or after one month of anti-PD-1 therapy (not recorded which). The receptor comes from a human donor with melanoma. The chain joins TRBV2 to TRBJ2-7, with D perhaps matching TRBD2 (5 bases). The CDR3, as DNA: TGTGCCAGCAGTGAGGAGGTCAGCCTCAACTACGAGCAGTATTTC. Encoded protein: CASSEEVSLNYEQYF.